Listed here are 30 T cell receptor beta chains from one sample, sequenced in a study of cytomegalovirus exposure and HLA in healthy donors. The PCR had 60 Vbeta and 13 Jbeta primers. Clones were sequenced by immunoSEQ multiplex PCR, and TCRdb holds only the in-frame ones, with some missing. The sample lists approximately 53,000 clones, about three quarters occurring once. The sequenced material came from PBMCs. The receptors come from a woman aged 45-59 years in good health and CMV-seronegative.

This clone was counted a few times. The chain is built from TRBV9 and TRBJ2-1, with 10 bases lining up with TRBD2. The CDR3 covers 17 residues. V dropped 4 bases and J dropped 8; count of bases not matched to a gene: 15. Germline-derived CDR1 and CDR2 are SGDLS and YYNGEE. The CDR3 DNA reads TGTGCCAGCAGCCGAAGCGCCCTAGCGGGAGCCTTCCATGAGCAGTTCTTC. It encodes CASSRSALAGAFHEQFF. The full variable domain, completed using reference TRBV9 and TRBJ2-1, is DSGVTQTPKHLITATGQRVTLRCSPRSGDLSVYWYQQSLDQGLQFLIQYYNGEERAKGNILERFSAQQFPDLHSELNLSSLELGDSALYFCASSRSALAGAFHEQFFGPGTRLTVL.

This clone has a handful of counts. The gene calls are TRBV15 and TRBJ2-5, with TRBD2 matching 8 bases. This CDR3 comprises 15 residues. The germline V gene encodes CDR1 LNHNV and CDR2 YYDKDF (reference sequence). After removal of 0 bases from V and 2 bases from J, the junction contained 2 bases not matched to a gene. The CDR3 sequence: CATSRDAGGQETQYF. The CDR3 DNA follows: TGTGCCACCAGCAGAGATGCGGGAGGACAAGAGACCCAGTACTTC.

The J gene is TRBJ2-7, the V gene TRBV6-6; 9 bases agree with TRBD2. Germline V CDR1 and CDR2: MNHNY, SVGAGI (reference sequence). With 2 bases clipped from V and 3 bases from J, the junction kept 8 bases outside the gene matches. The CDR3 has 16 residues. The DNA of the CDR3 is TGTGCCAGCAGTTACGGGTCTAGCGGGAATGGCTACGAGCAGTACTTC. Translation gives CASSYGSSGNGYEQYF.

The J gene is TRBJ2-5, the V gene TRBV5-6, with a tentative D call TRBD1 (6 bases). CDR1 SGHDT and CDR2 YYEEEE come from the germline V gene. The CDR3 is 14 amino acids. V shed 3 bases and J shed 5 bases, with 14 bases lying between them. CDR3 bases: TGTGCCAGCAGCTCGGCAGGGGCGCGTGAGACCCAGTACTTC. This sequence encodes CASSSAGARETQYF.

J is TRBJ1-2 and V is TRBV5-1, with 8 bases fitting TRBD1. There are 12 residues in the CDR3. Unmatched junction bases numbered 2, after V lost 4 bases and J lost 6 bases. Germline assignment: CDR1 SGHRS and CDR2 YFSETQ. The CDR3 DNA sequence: TGCGCCAGCAGCCCGGACAGGGATGGCTACACCTTC. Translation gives CASSPDRDGYTF. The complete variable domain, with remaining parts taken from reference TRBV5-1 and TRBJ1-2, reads KAGVTQTPRYLIKTRGQQVTLSCSPISGHRSVSWYQQTPGQGLQFLFEYFSETQRNKGNFPGRFSGRQFSNSRSEMNVSTLELGDSALYLCASSPDRDGYTFGSGTRLTVV.

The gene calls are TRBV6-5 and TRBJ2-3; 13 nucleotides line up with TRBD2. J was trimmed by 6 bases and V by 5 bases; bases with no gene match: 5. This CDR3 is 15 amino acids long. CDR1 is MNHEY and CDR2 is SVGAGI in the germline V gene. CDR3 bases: TGTGCCAGCAGTCCAGGACTAGCGGGGGAGGATACGCAGTATTTT. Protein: CASSPGLAGEDTQYF.

The CDR3 protein is CASSPHSGGTVETQYF. The CDR3 DNA reads as TGTGCCAGCAGCCCACATAGCGGGGGGACTGTAGAGACCCAGTACTTC. V usage is TRBV7-6 and J usage is TRBJ2-5; 10 nucleotides line up with TRBD2. CDR1 and CDR2 (germline): SGHVS, FNYEAQ. V lost 5 bases to trimming and J lost 4 bases; unmatched junction nucleotides: 10. The CDR3 spans 16 residues.

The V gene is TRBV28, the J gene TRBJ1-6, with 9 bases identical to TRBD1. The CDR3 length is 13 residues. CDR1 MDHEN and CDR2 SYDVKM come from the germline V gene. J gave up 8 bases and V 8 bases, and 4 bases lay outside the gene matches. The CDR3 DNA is TGTGCCAGCTGCACAGGGGGCTATTCACCCCTCCACTTT. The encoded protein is CASCTGGYSPLHF.

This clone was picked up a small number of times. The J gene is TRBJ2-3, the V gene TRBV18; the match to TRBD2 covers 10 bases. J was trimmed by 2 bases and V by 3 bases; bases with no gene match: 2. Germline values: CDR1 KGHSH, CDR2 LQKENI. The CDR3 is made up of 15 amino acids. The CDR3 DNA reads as TGTGCCAGCTCACCCCTAGCGGGGGACACAGATACGCAGTATTTT. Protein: CASSPLAGDTDTQYF.

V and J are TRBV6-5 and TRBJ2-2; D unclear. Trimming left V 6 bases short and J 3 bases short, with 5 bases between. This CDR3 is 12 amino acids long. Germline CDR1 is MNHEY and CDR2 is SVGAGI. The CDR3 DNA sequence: TGTGCCAGCAGAGACTACACCGGGGAGCTGTTTTTT. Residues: CASRDYTGELFF.

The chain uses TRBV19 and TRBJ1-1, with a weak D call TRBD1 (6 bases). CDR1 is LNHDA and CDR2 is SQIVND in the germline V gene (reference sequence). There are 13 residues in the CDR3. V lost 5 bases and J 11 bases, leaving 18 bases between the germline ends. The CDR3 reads CASSADRFLNAFF. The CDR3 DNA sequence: TGTGCCAGTAGTGCAGACAGGTTCCTGAACGCTTTCTTT.

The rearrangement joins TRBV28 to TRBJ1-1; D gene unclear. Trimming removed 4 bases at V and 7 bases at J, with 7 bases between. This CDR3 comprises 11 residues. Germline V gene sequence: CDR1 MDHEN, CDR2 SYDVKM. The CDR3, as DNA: TGTGCCAGCAGTTCTAGTTTTGAAGCTTTCTTT. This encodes CASSSSFEAFF.

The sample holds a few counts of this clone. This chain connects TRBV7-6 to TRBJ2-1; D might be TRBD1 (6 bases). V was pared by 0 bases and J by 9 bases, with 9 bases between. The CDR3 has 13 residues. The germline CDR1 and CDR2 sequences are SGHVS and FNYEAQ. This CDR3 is CASSLAQGIEQFF. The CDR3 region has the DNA TGTGCCAGCAGCTTAGCGCAGGGGATTGAGCAGTTCTTC.

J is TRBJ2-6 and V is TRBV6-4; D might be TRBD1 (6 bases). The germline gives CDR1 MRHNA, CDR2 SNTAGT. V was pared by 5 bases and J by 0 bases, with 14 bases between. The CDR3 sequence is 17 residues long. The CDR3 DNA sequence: TGTGCCAGCAGTCCCACCCTGACAGGCTCTGGGGCCAACGTCCTGACTTTC. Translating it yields CASSPTLTGSGANVLTF.

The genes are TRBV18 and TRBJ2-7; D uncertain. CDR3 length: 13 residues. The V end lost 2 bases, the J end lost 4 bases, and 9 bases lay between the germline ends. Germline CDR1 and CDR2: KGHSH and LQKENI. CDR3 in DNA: TGTGCCAGCTCACCAGCCCACCTATACGAGCAGTACTTC. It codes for CASSPAHLYEQYF.

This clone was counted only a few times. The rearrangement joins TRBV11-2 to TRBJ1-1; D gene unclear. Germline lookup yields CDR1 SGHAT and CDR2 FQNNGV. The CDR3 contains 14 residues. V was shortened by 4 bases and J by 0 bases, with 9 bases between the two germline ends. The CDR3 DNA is TGTGCCAGCAGCTGGGAGATTATGAACACTGAAGCTTTCTTT. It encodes CASSWEIMNTEAFF.

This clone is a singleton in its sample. DNA for the CDR3: TGTGCCAGCAGTTACTCAGGGGGCCCAGGGGCCCAGTACTTC. It yields the protein CASSYSGGPGAQYF. The V and J genes are TRBV6-5 and TRBJ2-5, with 7 bases matching TRBD1. Losses at the gene ends were 0 bases for V and 9 bases for J; bases not matched to a gene: 7. Germline CDR1 MNHEY, CDR2 SVGAGI. CDR3 length: 14 residues.

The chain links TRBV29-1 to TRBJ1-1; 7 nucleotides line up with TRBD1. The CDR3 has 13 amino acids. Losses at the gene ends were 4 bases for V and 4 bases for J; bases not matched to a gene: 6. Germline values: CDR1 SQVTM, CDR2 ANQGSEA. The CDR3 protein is CSVGTGAATEAFF. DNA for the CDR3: TGCAGCGTTGGCACAGGGGCGGCCACTGAAGCTTTCTTT.

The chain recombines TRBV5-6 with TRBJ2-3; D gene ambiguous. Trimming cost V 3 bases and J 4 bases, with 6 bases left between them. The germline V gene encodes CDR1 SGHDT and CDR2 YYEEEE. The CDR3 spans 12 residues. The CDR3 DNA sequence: TGTGCCAGCAGCTATCAGTCAGATACGCAGTATTTT. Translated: CASSYQSDTQYF.

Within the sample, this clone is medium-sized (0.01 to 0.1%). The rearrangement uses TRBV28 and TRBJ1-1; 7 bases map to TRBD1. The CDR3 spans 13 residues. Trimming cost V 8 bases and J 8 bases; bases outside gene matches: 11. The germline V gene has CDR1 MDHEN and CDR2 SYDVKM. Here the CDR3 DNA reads TGTGCCAGCGGTGACAGGGTACCCCCCGAAGCTTTCTTT. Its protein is CASGDRVPPEAFF.

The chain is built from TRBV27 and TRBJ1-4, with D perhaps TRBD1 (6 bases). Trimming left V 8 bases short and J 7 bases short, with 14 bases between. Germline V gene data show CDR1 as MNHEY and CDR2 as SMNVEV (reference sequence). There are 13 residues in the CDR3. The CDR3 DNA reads TGTGCCAGCGGGTATCAGGGGCGTGAAAAACTGTTTTTT. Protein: CASGYQGREKLFF.

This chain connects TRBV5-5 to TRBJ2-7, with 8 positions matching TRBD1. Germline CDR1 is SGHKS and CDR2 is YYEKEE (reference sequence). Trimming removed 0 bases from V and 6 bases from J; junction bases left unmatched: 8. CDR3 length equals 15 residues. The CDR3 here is CASSLASDRAGEQYF. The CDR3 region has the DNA TGTGCCAGCAGCTTGGCCTCGGACAGGGCAGGCGAGCAGTACTTC.

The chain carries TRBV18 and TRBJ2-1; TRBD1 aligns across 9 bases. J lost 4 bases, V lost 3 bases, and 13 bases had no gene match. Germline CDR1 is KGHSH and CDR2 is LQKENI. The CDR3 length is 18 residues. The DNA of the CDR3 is TGTGCCAGCTCACCTCCCGGGATGGGACAGGGTTTGTACAATGAGCAGTTCTTC. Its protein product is CASSPPGMGQGLYNEQFF.

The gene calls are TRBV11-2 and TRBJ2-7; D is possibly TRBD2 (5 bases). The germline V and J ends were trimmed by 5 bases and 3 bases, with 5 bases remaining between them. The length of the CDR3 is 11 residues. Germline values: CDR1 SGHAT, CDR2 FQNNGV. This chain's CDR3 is CASSGGYEQYF. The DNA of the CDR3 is TGTGCCAGCAGCGGAGGCTACGAGCAGTACTTC.

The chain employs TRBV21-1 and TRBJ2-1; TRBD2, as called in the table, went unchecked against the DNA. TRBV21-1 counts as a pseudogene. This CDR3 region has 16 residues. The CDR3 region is CASSKNRSGSLNEQFF. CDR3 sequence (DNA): TGTGCCAGCAGCAAAAATCGCAGCGGGAGCTTGAATGAGCAGTTCTTC.

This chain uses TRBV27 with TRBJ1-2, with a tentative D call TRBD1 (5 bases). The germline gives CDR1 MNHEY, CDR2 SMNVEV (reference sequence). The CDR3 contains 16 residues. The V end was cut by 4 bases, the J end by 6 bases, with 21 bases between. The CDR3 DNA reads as TGTGCCAGCAGTTCCCTTGGTGGACAACTGCTAGATGGCTACACCTTC. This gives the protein CASSSLGGQLLDGYTF.

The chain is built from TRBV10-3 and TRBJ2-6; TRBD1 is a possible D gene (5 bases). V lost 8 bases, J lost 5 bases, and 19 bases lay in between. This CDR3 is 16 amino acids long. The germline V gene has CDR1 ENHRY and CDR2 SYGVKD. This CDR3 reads CAIPTVRGGRANVLTF. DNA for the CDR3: TGTGCCATCCCCACGGTAAGGGGTGGGCGGGCCAACGTCCTGACTTTC.

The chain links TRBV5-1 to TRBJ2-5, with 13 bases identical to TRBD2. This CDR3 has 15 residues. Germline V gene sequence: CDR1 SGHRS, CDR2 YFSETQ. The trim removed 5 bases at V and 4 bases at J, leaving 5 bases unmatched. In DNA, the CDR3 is TGCGCCAGCAGATCCGGGACTAGCGGGACAGAGACCCAGTACTTC. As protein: CASRSGTSGTETQYF.

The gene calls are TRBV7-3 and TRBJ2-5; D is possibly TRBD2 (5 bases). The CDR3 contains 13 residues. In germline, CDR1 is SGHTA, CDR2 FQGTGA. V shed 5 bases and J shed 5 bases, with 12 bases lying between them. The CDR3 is CASSAERMETQYF. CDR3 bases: TGTGCCAGCAGCGCCGAGCGGATGGAGACCCAGTACTTC.

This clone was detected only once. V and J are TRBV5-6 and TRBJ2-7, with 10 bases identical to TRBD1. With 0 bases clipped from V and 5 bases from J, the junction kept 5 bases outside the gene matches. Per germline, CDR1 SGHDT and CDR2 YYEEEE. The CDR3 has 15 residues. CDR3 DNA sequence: TGTGCCAGCAGCTTGGCGGGACAGGGGAAGCACGAGCAGTACTTC. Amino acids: CASSLAGQGKHEQYF.